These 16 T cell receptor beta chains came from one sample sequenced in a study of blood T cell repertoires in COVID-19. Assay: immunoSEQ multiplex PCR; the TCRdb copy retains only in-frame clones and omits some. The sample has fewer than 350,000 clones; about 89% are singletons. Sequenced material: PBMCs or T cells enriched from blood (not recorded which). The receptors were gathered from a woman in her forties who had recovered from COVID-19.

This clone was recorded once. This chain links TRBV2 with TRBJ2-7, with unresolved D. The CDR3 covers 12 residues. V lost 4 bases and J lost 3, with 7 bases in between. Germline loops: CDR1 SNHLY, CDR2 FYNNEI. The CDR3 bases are TGTGCCAGCAGTGTTAGAGGCTACGAGCAGTACTTC. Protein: CASSVRGYEQYF.

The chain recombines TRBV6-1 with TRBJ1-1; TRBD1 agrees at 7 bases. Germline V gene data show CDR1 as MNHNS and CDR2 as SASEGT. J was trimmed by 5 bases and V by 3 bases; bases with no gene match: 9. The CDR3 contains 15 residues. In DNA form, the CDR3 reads TGTGCCAGCAGTGACATACGACAGGGAAAAACTGAAGCTTTCTTT. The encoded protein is CASSDIRQGKTEAFF.

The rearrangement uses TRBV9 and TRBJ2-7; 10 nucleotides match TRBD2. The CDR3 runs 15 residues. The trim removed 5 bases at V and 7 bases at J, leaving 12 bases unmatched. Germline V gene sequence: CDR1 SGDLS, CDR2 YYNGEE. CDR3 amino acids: CASSRQREGLGEQYF. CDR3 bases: TGTGCCAGCAGTCGGCAGCGGGAGGGCCTTGGGGAGCAGTACTTC.

The CDR3 spells CATSTRRQGEPGVTEAFF. CDR3 nucleotide sequence: TGTGCCACCAGCACCAGGCGACAGGGAGAACCCGGAGTAACTGAAGCTTTCTTT. The chain joins TRBV15 to TRBJ1-1; 7 bases line up with TRBD1. Trimming took 4 bases from V and 5 from J; bases not matched to a gene: 19. Germline values: CDR1 LNHNV, CDR2 YYDKDF (reference sequence). The CDR3 spans 18 residues.

The CDR3 region has the DNA TGCGCCAGCAGCCTGACTAGCGGGAGCTACAATGAGCAGTTCTTC. Translation gives CASSLTSGSYNEQFF. The chain is built from TRBV4-3 and TRBJ2-1; the match to TRBD2 covers 12 bases. The length of the CDR3 is 15 residues. J gave up 3 bases and V 4 bases, and 1 base lay outside the gene matches. Germline assignment: CDR1 LGHNA and CDR2 YSLEER.

CDR3 sequence reads: CSASGGQGNTNSNQPQHF. CDR3 bases: TGCAGTGCTAGTGGGGGACAGGGAAATACAAATAGCAATCAGCCCCAGCATTTT. The chain recombines TRBV20-1 with TRBJ1-5, with 9 bases matching TRBD1. This CDR3 comprises 18 residues. V shed 3 bases and J 0 bases; nucleotides not matched to a gene: 12. From germline, CDR1 is DFQATT and CDR2 SNEGSKA (reference sequence).

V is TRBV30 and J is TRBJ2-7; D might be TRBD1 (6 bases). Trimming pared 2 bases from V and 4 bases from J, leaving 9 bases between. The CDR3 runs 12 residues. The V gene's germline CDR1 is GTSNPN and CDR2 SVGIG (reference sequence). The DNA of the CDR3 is TGTGCCTGGAGTTTCCAGGGGTACGAGCAGTACTTC. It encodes CAWSFQGYEQYF. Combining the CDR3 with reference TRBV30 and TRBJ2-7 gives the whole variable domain SQTIHQWPATLVQPVGSPLSLECTVEGTSNPNLYWYRQAAGRGLQLLFYSVGIGQISSEVPQNLSASRPQDRQFILSSKKLLLSDSGFYLCAWSFQGYEQYFGPGTRLTVT.

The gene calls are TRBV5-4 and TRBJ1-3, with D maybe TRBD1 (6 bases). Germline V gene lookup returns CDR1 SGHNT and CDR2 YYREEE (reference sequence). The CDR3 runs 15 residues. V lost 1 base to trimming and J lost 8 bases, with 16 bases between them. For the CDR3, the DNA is TGTGCCAGCAGCTTGAAACAGGGACCTACGGACACCATATATTTT. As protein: CASSLKQGPTDTIYF.

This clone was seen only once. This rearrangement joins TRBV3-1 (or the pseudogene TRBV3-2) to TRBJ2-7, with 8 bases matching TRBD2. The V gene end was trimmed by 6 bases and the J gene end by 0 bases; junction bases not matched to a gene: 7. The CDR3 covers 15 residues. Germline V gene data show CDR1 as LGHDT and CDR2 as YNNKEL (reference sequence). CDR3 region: CASSILAVSSYEQYF. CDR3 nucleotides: TGTGCCAGCAGTATACTAGCGGTGAGCTCCTACGAGCAGTACTTC.

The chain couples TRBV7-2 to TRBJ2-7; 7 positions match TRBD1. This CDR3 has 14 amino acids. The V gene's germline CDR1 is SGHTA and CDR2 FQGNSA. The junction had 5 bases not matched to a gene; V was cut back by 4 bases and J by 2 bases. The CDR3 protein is CASSSPQGAYEQYF. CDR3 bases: TGTGCCAGCAGCTCGCCCCAGGGGGCCTACGAGCAGTACTTC.

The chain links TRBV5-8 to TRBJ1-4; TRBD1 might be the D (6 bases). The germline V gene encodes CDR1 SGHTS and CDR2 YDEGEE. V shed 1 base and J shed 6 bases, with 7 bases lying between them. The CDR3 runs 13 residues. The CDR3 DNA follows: TGTGCCAGCAGCTTGTGGACAGATGAAAAACTGTTTTTT. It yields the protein CASSLWTDEKLFF.

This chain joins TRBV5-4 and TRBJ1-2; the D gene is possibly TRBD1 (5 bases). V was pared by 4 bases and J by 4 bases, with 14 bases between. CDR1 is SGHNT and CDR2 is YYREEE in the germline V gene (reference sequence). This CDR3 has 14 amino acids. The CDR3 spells CASSIGHNTYGYTF. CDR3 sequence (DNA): TGTGCCAGCAGCATCGGACACAATACCTATGGCTACACCTTC.

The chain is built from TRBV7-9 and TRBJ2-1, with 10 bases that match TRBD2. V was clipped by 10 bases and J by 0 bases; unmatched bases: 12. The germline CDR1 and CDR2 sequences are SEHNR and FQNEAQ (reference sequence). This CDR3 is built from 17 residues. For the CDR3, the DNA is TGTGCCACCCGAGGGACTAGCGTGACGAGCTCCTACAATGAGCAGTTCTTC. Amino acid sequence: CATRGTSVTSSYNEQFF.

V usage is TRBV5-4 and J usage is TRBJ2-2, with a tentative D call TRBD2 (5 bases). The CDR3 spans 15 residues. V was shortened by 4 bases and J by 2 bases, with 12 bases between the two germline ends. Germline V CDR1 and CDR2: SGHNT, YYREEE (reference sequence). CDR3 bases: TGTGCCAGCAGCCCTCGACTAACCAACACCGGGGAGCTGTTTTTT. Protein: CASSPRLTNTGELFF.

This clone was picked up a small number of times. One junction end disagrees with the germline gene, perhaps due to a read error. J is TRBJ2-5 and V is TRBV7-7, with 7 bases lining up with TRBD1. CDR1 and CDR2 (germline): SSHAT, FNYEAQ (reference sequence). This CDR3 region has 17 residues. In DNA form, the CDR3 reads TGTGCTAGCAGCTTGCGAGTAGGGCAGGGGGTTGGAGAGACCCAGTACTTC. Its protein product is CASSLRVGQGVGETQYF.

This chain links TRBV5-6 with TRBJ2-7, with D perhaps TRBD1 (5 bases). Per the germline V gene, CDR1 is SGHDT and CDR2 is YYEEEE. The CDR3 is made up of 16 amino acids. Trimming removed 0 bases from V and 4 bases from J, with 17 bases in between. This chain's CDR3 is CASSLGGLELWYEQYF. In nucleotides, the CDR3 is TGTGCCAGCAGCTTGGGGGGCCTAGAGCTATGGTACGAGCAGTACTTC. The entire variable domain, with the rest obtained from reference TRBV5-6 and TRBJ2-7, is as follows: DAGVTQSPTHLIKTRGQQVTLRCSPKSGHDTVSWYQQALGQGPQFIFQYYEEEERQRGNFPDRFSGHQFPNYSSELNVNALLLGDSALYLCASSLGGLELWYEQYFGPGTRLTVT.